Listed below are T cell receptor beta chains from one sample, sequenced in a study of cytomegalovirus exposure and HLA in healthy donors. Clones were sequenced by immunoSEQ multiplex PCR, and TCRdb holds only the in-frame ones, with some missing. The table records 150,000 to 200,000 clones, under 70% of them present only once. Sequenced input: PBMCs. The receptors originated from a man aged 25-45 years in good health and CMV-seropositive. CDR3s include the opening cysteine and the closing phenylalanine or tryptophan. The D gene is left open where the match is weak. Part of the rows lack a size; the others show once, few, many or a class for expanded clones.

V: TRBV27
J: TRBJ1-6
size: -
D: TRBD1
DNA: TGTGCCAGCAGTTTGTTTGGACAGGAGGTAGGATCACCCCTCCACTTT
CDR3: CASSLFGQEVGSPLHF

V: TRBV7-3
J: TRBJ2-2
size: -
D: TRBD2
DNA: TGTGCCAGCAGCTTTTATGGGGGGGACACCGGGGAGCTGTTTTTT
CDR3: CASSFYGGDTGELFF

V: TRBV10-3
J: TRBJ2-7
size: -
D: -
DNA: TGTGCCACATCAGTAGGGGCGGACGAGCAGTACTTC
CDR3: CATSVGADEQYF

V: TRBV5-1
J: TRBJ2-2
size: once
D: TRBD1
DNA: TGCGCCAGCAGCTTGGCTACCAGGGACAGGGGCACCGGGGAGCTGTTTTTT
CDR3: CASSLATRDRGTGELFF

V: TRBV4-2
J: TRBJ2-7
size: -
D: TRBD2
DNA: TGTGCCAGCAGCCGCACCGCTAGCGGGTTCTCCTACGAGCAGTACTTC
CDR3: CASSRTASGFSYEQYF

V: TRBV27
J: TRBJ2-1
size: -
D: -
DNA: TGTGCCAGCAGTTTATCCCCGGGACTTCCATGGTTCTTC
CDR3: CASSLSPGLPWFF

V: TRBV7-9
J: TRBJ2-7
size: -
D: -
DNA: TGTTCCAGCAGCCCGACGCCGACAGGCCCAGTCTACGAGCAGTACTTC
CDR3: CSSSPTPTGPVYEQYF

V: TRBV9
J: TRBJ2-7
size: few
D: -
DNA: TGTGCCAGCAGCGTATTTGAGGGGGACTACGAGCAGTACTTC
CDR3: CASSVFEGDYEQYF

V: TRBV7-9
J: TRBJ1-1
size: -
D: -
DNA: TGTGCCAGCAGCTTAGACGGGAGGACTGAAGCTTTCTTT
CDR3: CASSLDGRTEAFF

V: TRBV6-5
J: TRBJ2-7
size: -
D: -
DNA: TGTGCCAGCAGTTACTCGTACAGGGCGGACGAGCAGTACTTC
CDR3: CASSYSYRADEQYF

V: TRBV6-1
J: TRBJ2-3
size: -
D: -
DNA: TGTGCCGGCAGGGAGTTTGGCACAGATACGCAGTATTTT
CDR3: CAGREFGTDTQYF

V: TRBV2
J: TRBJ2-7
size: -
D: -
DNA: TGTGCCAGCAGGGACACAGTCTCCTACGAGCAGTACTTC
CDR3: CASRDTVSYEQYF

V: TRBV27
J: TRBJ2-1
size: -
D: TRBD2
DNA: TGTGCCAGCAGTTCAGCGGGAGAGGTCTCCTACAATGAGCAGTTCTTC
CDR3: CASSSAGEVSYNEQFF

V: TRBV6-5
J: TRBJ2-7
size: -
D: TRBD2
DNA: TGTGCCAGCAGCCGAACTAGCGGGACCTACGAGCAGTACTTC
CDR3: CASSRTSGTYEQYF

V: TRBV6-5
J: TRBJ2-5
size: few
D: -
DNA: TGTGCCAGCAGTTACGGGAGACAAGAGACCCAGTACTTC
CDR3: CASSYGRQETQYF

V: TRBV6-6
J: TRBJ2-3
size: -
D: -
DNA: TGTGCCACCACGGGGGTAAAGGCAGATACGCAGTATTTT
CDR3: CATTGVKADTQYF

V: TRBV10-3
J: TRBJ2-1
size: -
D: TRBD2
DNA: TGTGCCATCAGTGACCCAAAGCGGGAGTCATCCTACAATGAGCAGTTCTTC
CDR3: CAISDPKRESSYNEQFF

V: TRBV6-1
J: TRBJ2-7
size: -
D: TRBD2
DNA: TGTGCCAGCAGTGGGGTCGGTAGCGGGAGAGGGCAGTACTTC
CDR3: CASSGVGSGRGQYF

V: TRBV11-3
J: TRBJ1-3
size: -
D: -
DNA: TGTGCCAGCAGCTTAGATGATTCGGTTTACACCATATATTTT
CDR3: CASSLDDSVYTIYF

V: TRBV10-3
J: TRBJ2-3
size: -
D: TRBD2
DNA: TGTGCCATCAGTGAGGAGACTAGCGCGGATACGCAGTATTTT
CDR3: CAISEETSADTQYF

V: TRBV7-8
J: TRBJ2-7
size: -
D: TRBD2
DNA: TGTGCCAGCAGCTTATCTAGTGGGACTAGCGGAAACTACGAGCAGTACTTC
CDR3: CASSLSSGTSGNYEQYF

V: TRBV9
J: TRBJ2-1
size: -
D: TRBD1
DNA: TGTGCCAGCAGCGTAGAAAGTGGGACAGGGTTTTACAATGAGCAGTTCTTC
CDR3: CASSVESGTGFYNEQFF

V: TRBV29-1
J: TRBJ2-7
size: -
D: TRBD2
DNA: TGCAGCGTGCGGGAGTCCTACGAGCAGTACTTC
CDR3: CSVRESYEQYF

V: TRBV5-1
J: TRBJ2-7
size: -
D: TRBD2
DNA: TGCGCCAGCAGCGGGCAAGCGGGAGTGTCTGTTGAGCAGTACTTC
CDR3: CASSGQAGVSVEQYF

V: TRBV6-1
J: TRBJ2-3
size: -
D: -
DNA: TGTGCCAGCAGTGGCCCGACAAGCCGCATCTTAACAGATACGCAGTATTTT
CDR3: CASSGPTSRILTDTQYF

V: TRBV7-9
J: TRBJ2-7
size: -
D: TRBD1
DNA: TGTGCCAGCAGCTGGAACCCACCGGGACAGCGCTTCTACGAGCAGTACTTC
CDR3: CASSWNPPGQRFYEQYF

V: TRBV5-1
J: TRBJ2-3
size: -
D: -
DNA: TGCGCCAGCAGCTTAACTCCTTCGGGACTGAGCACAGATACGCAGTATTTT
CDR3: CASSLTPSGLSTDTQYF

V: TRBV28
J: TRBJ2-7
size: -
D: -
DNA: TGTGCCAGCAGTCAGCAGGGCTACGAGCAGTACTTC
CDR3: CASSQQGYEQYF

V: TRBV28
J: TRBJ1-5
size: -
D: TRBD1
DNA: TGTGCCAGCAGCGCAGGGGGTGGGCCCCAGCATTTT
CDR3: CASSAGGGPQHF

V: TRBV4-1
J: TRBJ1-5
size: -
D: -
DNA: TGCGCCAGCAGCCGCCTGGGGGGGCAGAGCAATCAGCCCCAGCATTTT
CDR3: CASSRLGGQSNQPQHF

V: TRBV28
J: TRBJ2-3
size: few
D: -
DNA: TGTGCCATCACAGAACTAGGAGTTGGTCCAGATACGCAGTATTTT
CDR3: CAITELGVGPDTQYF

V: TRBV2
J: TRBJ2-4
size: few
D: -
DNA: TGTGCCAGCAGTGAAGCGACACTCATTCAGTACTTC
CDR3: CASSEATLIQYF

V: TRBV30
J: TRBJ1-4
size: -
D: -
DNA: TGTGCCTGGAGTGTCGGGGAGGGGGAAAAACTGTTTTTT
CDR3: CAWSVGEGEKLFF

V: TRBV27
J: TRBJ1-5
size: -
D: TRBD1
DNA: TGTGCCAGCAACCCGGCAGGGGGCAGCAATCAGCCCCAGCATTTT
CDR3: CASNPAGGSNQPQHF

V: TRBV30
J: TRBJ1-5
size: -
D: -
DNA: TGTGCCTGGAGACGAAAGGGGGACGGACGCAATCAGCCCCAGCATTTT
CDR3: CAWRRKGDGRNQPQHF

V: TRBV10-3
J: TRBJ2-3
size: -
D: TRBD2
DNA: TGTGCCATCAGCGCGCTAGCGGGAGTTTCAGATACGCAGTATTTT
CDR3: CAISALAGVSDTQYF

V: TRBV6-1
J: TRBJ2-5
size: few
D: -
DNA: TGTGCCAGCAGTGTCGGAGAGACCCAGTACTTC
CDR3: CASSVGETQYF

V: TRBV28
J: TRBJ2-1
size: -
D: TRBD2
DNA: TGTGCCAGCAGTTTGCCGACTAGCATAGGTCATAGGGAGCAGTTCTTC
CDR3: CASSLPTSIGHREQFF

V: TRBV6-6
J: TRBJ2-3
size: -
D: -
DNA: TGTGCCAGCAGTTGGGGTAGCGGAGTCACAGATACGCAGTATTTT
CDR3: CASSWGSGVTDTQYF